The 26 T cell receptor beta chains given below trace back to one sample, sequenced in a study of OX40 agonist ivuxolimab in advanced cancers. Method: immunoSEQ multiplex PCR; TCRdb's copy keeps in-frame clones and lacks some. The sample has tens of thousands of clones, more than 75% seen once; the top ten hold approximately 1%. This specimen was CD4+ or CD8+ T cells sorted from blood, taken in a trial of the OX40 agonist ivuxolimab. The receptors derive from an adult with an advanced solid tumor such as melanoma, head and neck, liver or kidney cancer.

The chain has TRBV28 and TRBJ2-1; D is possibly TRBD1 (6 bases). This CDR3 region has 15 residues. Trimming removed 6 bases at V and 4 bases at J, with 16 bases between. The germline gives CDR1 MDHEN, CDR2 SYDVKM. DNA of the CDR3: TGTGCCAGCAGCCCCCTAAGGGACACTTACAATGAGCAGTTCTTC. This encodes CASSPLRDTYNEQFF.

This sequence joins TRBV7-2 and TRBJ1-2, with D possibly TRBD1 on 5 matching bases. The ends were cut back, 2 bases at V and 0 bases at J, with 13 bases in the middle. Germline CDR1 and CDR2: SGHTA and FQGNSA. The CDR3 loop spans 16 amino acids. CDR3 bases: TGTGCCAGCAGCTTAAACTACGGGGCAGCTAACTATGGCTACACCTTC. Translating it yields CASSLNYGAANYGYTF. The full variable domain, rest sourced from reference TRBV7-2 and TRBJ1-2, is GAGVSQSPSNKVTEKGKDVELRCDPISGHTALYWYRQSLGQGLEFLIYFQGNSAPDKSGLPSDRFSAERTGGSVSTLTIQRTQQEDSAVYLCASSLNYGAANYGYTFGSGTRLTVV.

The chain employs TRBV6-5 and TRBJ1-5, with 11 bases lining up with TRBD1. The V gene's germline CDR1 is MNHEY and CDR2 SVGAGI. J gave up 5 bases and V 6 bases, and 3 bases lay outside the gene matches. The CDR3 has 14 amino acids. CDR3 in amino acids: CASSRTGGDQPQHF. As DNA, the CDR3 is TGTGCCAGCAGCCGGACAGGGGGCGATCAGCCCCAGCATTTT.

This rearrangement joins TRBV5-1 to TRBJ2-5; D call uncertain. V was trimmed by 2 bases and J by 2 bases, leaving 13 bases between them. The length of the CDR3 is 15 residues. Germline CDR1 is SGHRS and CDR2 is YFSETQ. DNA of the CDR3: TGCGCCAGCAGCTTTTACGGGCAGCCTCAAGAGACCCAGTACTTC. Amino acids: CASSFYGQPQETQYF.

CDR3 protein: CASRTPLAGKETQYF. In nucleotides, the CDR3 is TGCGCCAGCAGGACCCCACTAGCGGGAAAAGAGACCCAGTACTTC. The gene calls are TRBV5-1 and TRBJ2-5, with 10 bases lining up with TRBD2. The CDR3 is 15 amino acids. Germline lookup yields CDR1 SGHRS and CDR2 YFSETQ. With V trimmed by 5 bases and J by 3 bases, 7 bases remained unmatched.

This chain joins TRBV28 and TRBJ2-1; D is possibly TRBD1 (5 bases). V was trimmed by 4 bases and J by 4 bases, leaving 5 bases between them. Germline V lookup: CDR1 MDHEN, CDR2 SYDVKM. The CDR3 has 12 residues. The DNA for the CDR3 is TGTGCCAGCAGTTACAGGTACAATGAGCAGTTCTTC. It translates to CASSYRYNEQFF.

This rearrangement joins TRBV11-2 to TRBJ2-6, with D unresolved. V dropped 4 bases and J dropped 4 bases, with 5 bases sitting between them. In germline, CDR1 is SGHAT, CDR2 FQNNGV. The CDR3 is 13 amino acids. CDR3 nucleotides: TGTGCCAGCAGCTCCGCGGGGGCCAACGTCCTGACTTTC. Translated: CASSSAGANVLTF.

The rearrangement joins TRBV19 to TRBJ1-4; D perhaps matches TRBD1 (5 bases). CDR3 length: 12 amino acids. The germline V gene encodes CDR1 LNHDA and CDR2 SQIVND (reference sequence). V lost 1 base and J lost 9, with 6 bases in between. The CDR3 DNA reads TGTGCCAGTAGTATAGGGGGGAAAAAACTGTTTTTT. It encodes CASSIGGKKLFF.

The chain has TRBV30 and TRBJ1-1; D might be TRBD1 (5 bases). The germline V gene has CDR1 GTSNPN and CDR2 SVGIG (reference sequence). V dropped 5 bases and J dropped 0 bases, with 13 bases sitting between them. CDR3 length: 14 residues. DNA for the CDR3: TGTGCCTGGGTGACCGGGACCTTGAACACTGAAGCTTTCTTT. It translates to CAWVTGTLNTEAFF.

The chain employs TRBV30 and TRBJ2-7, with 11 positions matching TRBD1. Trimming removed 6 bases from V and 4 bases from J; junction bases left unmatched: 5. This CDR3 has 13 amino acids. Germline-derived CDR1 and CDR2 are GTSNPN and SVGIG (reference sequence). The CDR3 spells CACPGQGVYEQYF. The CDR3 bases are TGTGCCTGCCCGGGACAGGGGGTATACGAGCAGTACTTC.

The V call is TRBV5-5, the J call TRBJ1-4; possibly TRBD1 for D (5 bases). CDR1 SGHKS and CDR2 YYEKEE come from the germline V gene (reference sequence). Trimming pared 2 bases from V and 0 bases from J, leaving 14 bases between. The CDR3 covers 17 residues. In nucleotides, the CDR3 is TGTGCCAGCAGCTTTGGGGCCCTGAGGGCAACTAATGAAAAACTGTTTTTT. Translating it yields CASSFGALRATNEKLFF.

This clone was counted a single time. The gene calls are TRBV19 and TRBJ2-1; TRBD2 is a possible D gene (6 bases). The length of the CDR3 is 16 residues. Between the trimmed V and J ends, which lost 6 bases and 0 bases, there was a span of 15 bases. CDR1 and CDR2 from the germline V gene are LNHDA and SQIVND (reference sequence). DNA for the CDR3: TGTGCCAGTAGGGCAACCCTAGCGCCCTCCTACAATGAGCAGTTCTTC. Translated, it gives CASRATLAPSYNEQFF. The variable domain in full, completed from reference TRBV19 and TRBJ2-1, reads DGGITQSPKYLFRKEGQNVTLSCEQNLNHDAMYWYRQDPGQGLRLIYYSQIVNDFQKGDIAEGYSVSREKKESFPLTVTSAQKNPTAFYLCASRATLAPSYNEQFFGPGTRLTVL.

The rearrangement links TRBV7-9 to TRBJ1-1, with D unclear. Germline lookup yields CDR1 SEHNR and CDR2 FQNEAQ (reference sequence). Trimming shortened V by 5 bases and J by 5 bases, and 3 bases separated the two germline ends. The CDR3 covers 10 residues. CDR3 DNA: TGTGCCAGCAGCGTAACTGAAGCTTTCTTT. As protein: CASSVTEAFF.

J is TRBJ2-1 and V is TRBV18; D is unresolved. V shed 6 bases and J shed 0 bases, with 3 bases lying between them. The CDR3 is made up of 12 amino acids. Germline V CDR1 and CDR2: KGHSH, LQKENI. CDR3 amino acids: CASSTSYNEQFF. The CDR3 DNA follows: TGTGCCAGCTCGACCTCCTACAATGAGCAGTTCTTC.

This chain links TRBV18 with TRBJ2-7; TRBD1 agrees at 8 bases. The CDR3 sequence is 15 residues long. The V and J ends lost 4 bases and 2 bases, in that order; junction bases with no gene match: 7. Germline assignment: CDR1 KGHSH and CDR2 LQKENI. In nucleotides, the CDR3 is TGTGCCAGCTCACAAACCGGGACAGGCCCCTACGAGCAGTACTTC. Its translation: CASSQTGTGPYEQYF. The full variable domain, rest sourced from reference TRBV18 and TRBJ2-7, is NAGVMQNPRHLVRRRGQEARLRCSPMKGHSHVYWYRQLPEEGLKFMVYLQKENIIDESGMPKERFSAEFPKEGPSILRIQQVVRGDSAAYFCASSQTGTGPYEQYFGPGTRLTVT.

The chain uses TRBV19 and TRBJ1-2; weak D call: TRBD1 (5 bases). The CDR3 sequence is 13 residues long. Germline values: CDR1 LNHDA, CDR2 SQIVND (reference sequence). V was shortened by 7 bases and J by 5 bases, with 14 bases between the two germline ends. DNA of the CDR3: TGTGCCAGTACCTCTGGGGGTCCTTATGGCTACACCTTC. It codes for CASTSGGPYGYTF.

The chain uses TRBV6-1 and TRBJ2-3; tentatively, D is TRBD1 or TRBD2 (6 bases each). Trimming left V 4 bases short and J 2 bases short, with 13 bases between. The CDR3 consists of 15 residues. Germline CDR1 and CDR2: MNHNS and SASEGT. For the CDR3, the DNA is TGTGCCAGCAGTGCCGTCCCGGGGGCCACAGATACGCAGTATTTT. It yields the protein CASSAVPGATDTQYF.

This chain links TRBV19 with TRBJ2-1; weak D call: TRBD2 (6 bases). In germline, CDR1 is LNHDA, CDR2 SQIVND (reference sequence). The CDR3 runs 14 residues. The V gene lost 5 bases and the J gene lost 1 base, with 9 bases spanning the gap. CDR3 nucleotides: TGTGCCAGTAGTCGGGGGAATTCCTACAATGAGCAGTTCTTC. Protein product: CASSRGNSYNEQFF.

This chain links TRBV7-2 with TRBJ2-5, with D unresolved. This CDR3 spans 12 amino acids. CDR1 is SGHTA, CDR2 FQGNSA, per germline. Trimming stripped 5 bases from V and 3 bases from J, with 7 bases between. CDR3 protein: CASSPPEETQYF. CDR3 nucleotide sequence: TGTGCCAGCAGCCCACCTGAAGAGACCCAGTACTTC.

The rearrangement uses TRBV28 and TRBJ2-7; D possibly corresponds to TRBD1 (6 bases). Germline assignment: CDR1 MDHEN and CDR2 SYDVKM. This CDR3 is 17 amino acids long. The V end lost 2 bases, the J end lost 0 bases, and 17 bases lay between the germline ends. The DNA for the CDR3 is TGTGCCAGCAGTTTACTCCGGCTGGGGGCTTACTCCTACGAGCAGTACTTC. It encodes CASSLLRLGAYSYEQYF.

The rearrangement joins TRBV7-9 to TRBJ1-3; TRBD1 might be the D (5 bases). Germline values: CDR1 SEHNR, CDR2 FQNEAQ (reference sequence). CDR3 length equals 15 residues. V was clipped by 1 base and J by 0 bases, with 7 bases between them. The CDR3 nucleotides read TGTGCCAGCAGCTTAGTAGGGGACTCTGGAAACACCATATATTTT. This sequence encodes CASSLVGDSGNTIYF.

The gene calls are TRBV7-6 and TRBJ2-1, with 13 bases aligning to TRBD2. Germline V gives CDR1 SGHVS, CDR2 FNYEAQ. This CDR3 contains 15 residues. The trim removed 5 bases at V and 8 bases at J, leaving 6 bases unmatched. The CDR3 spells CASSQWTSGSYEQFF. Written as DNA, the CDR3 is TGTGCCAGCAGCCAATGGACTAGCGGGAGCTATGAGCAGTTCTTC.

V is TRBV5-1 and J is TRBJ2-1; D remains unclear. Trimming pared 3 bases from V and 5 bases from J, leaving 15 bases between. CDR1 is SGHRS and CDR2 is YFSETQ in the germline V gene. CDR3 length: 15 amino acids. The CDR3 region is CASSSPLPGDNEQFF. The CDR3 nucleotides are TGCGCCAGCAGCTCCCCACTACCGGGTGACAATGAGCAGTTCTTC.

The chain's CDR3 is CASSQQAGAWETQYF. Written as DNA, the CDR3 is TGCGCCAGCAGCCAACAGGCGGGAGCTTGGGAGACCCAGTACTTC. The chain employs TRBV4-1 and TRBJ2-5, with 7 positions matching TRBD2. Losses at the gene ends were 2 bases for V and 5 bases for J; bases not matched to a gene: 8. The CDR3 covers 15 residues. Germline values: CDR1 MGHRA, CDR2 YSYEKL.

This rearrangement joins TRBV7-2 to TRBJ2-3; 7 bases align to TRBD2. Per germline, CDR1 SGHTA and CDR2 FQGNSA. The CDR3 is made up of 13 amino acids. With 3 bases clipped from V and 3 bases from J, the junction kept 0 bases outside the gene matches. The CDR3 loop is CASSFGGTDTQYF. CDR3 bases: TGTGCCAGCAGCTTCGGGGGGACAGATACGCAGTATTTT. Filled out from reference TRBV7-2 and TRBJ2-3, the complete variable domain reads GAGVSQSPSNKVTEKGKDVELRCDPISGHTALYWYRQSLGQGLEFLIYFQGNSAPDKSGLPSDRFSAERTGGSVSTLTIQRTQQEDSAVYLCASSFGGTDTQYFGPGTRLTVL.

The sample holds a few counts of this clone. The chain carries TRBV18 and TRBJ1-5; D ambiguous. Trimming took off 2 bases at V and 6 bases at J, with 11 bases between the two ends. The CDR3 covers 14 residues. Per the germline V gene, CDR1 is KGHSH and CDR2 is LQKENI. The CDR3 coding sequence is TGTGCCAGCTCACCAATGGGAGGAGGTCAGCCCCAGCATTTT. Residues: CASSPMGGGQPQHF.